This passage covers 24 T cell receptor beta chains from one sample sequenced in a study of shared clonotypes between healthy human individuals. Method: immunoSEQ multiplex PCR; TCRdb's copy keeps in-frame clones and lacks some. There are about 110,000 clones in the sample; about 63% occur only once, and approximately 23% lies in the top ten. Sequenced input: memory CD8+ T cells sorted from blood. Subset meaning: CD45RO+ cells pooled with CCR7-negative TemRA cells. The origin of the receptors is a woman aged 25 to 39 in good health.

There are many counts of this clone. This clone may be a read error of a much larger clone one base away. The sample contains more than one DNA sequence encoding this CDR3. The CDR3 sequence is CASSLVGNEQFF. In DNA, the CDR3 is TGTGCCAGCAGCTTAGTAGGGAATGAGCAGTTCTTC. The chain has TRBV11-2 and TRBJ2-1; the D is unclear. V was pared by 1 base and J by 7 bases, with 5 bases between. This CDR3 has 12 residues. From germline, CDR1 is SGHAT and CDR2 FQNNGV.

V is TRBV2 and J is TRBJ2-1; D may correspond to TRBD1 or TRBD2 (5 bases each). The CDR3 consists of 13 residues. Per germline, CDR1 SNHLY and CDR2 FYNNEI. Trimming took 8 bases from V and 0 from J, leaving 8 bases between them. The CDR3 coding sequence is TGTGCCAGCGGGACCGACTCCTACAATGAGCAGTTCTTC. Its protein product is CASGTDSYNEQFF.

A few counts support this clone. The V gene is TRBV21-1, the J gene TRBJ1-1; the table gives TRBD1 as D, unverified against the DNA. TRBV21-1 is given as a pseudogene. CDR3 length equals 14 residues. Written as DNA, the CDR3 is TGTGCCAGCAGACGACAGGGGGCCGGCACTGAAGCTTTCTTT. This encodes CASRRQGAGTEAFF.

The chain links TRBV6-4 to TRBJ2-3; TRBD1 is a possible D gene (6 bases). This CDR3 has 15 residues. V was shortened by 3 bases and J by 0 bases, with 10 bases between the two germline ends. Per germline, CDR1 MRHNA and CDR2 SNTAGT. CDR3 amino acids: CASSEGAGSTDTQYF. CDR3 nucleotide sequence: TGTGCCAGCAGTGAGGGGGCAGGTAGCACAGATACGCAGTATTTT.

This chain links TRBV5-1 with TRBJ1-2; possibly TRBD1 for D (5 bases). The CDR3 has 14 residues. The ends were cut back, 3 bases at V and 8 bases at J, with 17 bases in the middle. Germline CDR1 reads SGHRS; CDR2 reads YFSETQ. The CDR3 DNA follows: TGCGCCAGCAGCTCGGGGACGGAGGGTACGGGCTACACCTTC. Translation: CASSSGTEGTGYTF.

This clone was recorded at least ten times. This chain uses TRBV19 with TRBJ2-7; D remains ambiguous. With 6 bases removed from V and 5 bases from J, the gap between germline ends came to 14 bases. Looked up from germline, CDR1 is LNHDA and CDR2 is SQIVND (reference sequence). The CDR3 is 13 amino acids. Here the CDR3 reads CASRASGRNEQYF. The CDR3 DNA reads as TGTGCCAGTAGGGCGAGTGGGCGTAACGAGCAGTACTTC.

This clone has more than one count but fewer than ten. This chain uses TRBV5-4 with TRBJ2-2; a possible D gene is TRBD1 (6 bases). The CDR3 is made up of 13 amino acids. The germline V gene has CDR1 SGHNT and CDR2 YYREEE (reference sequence). V was clipped by 2 bases and J by 5 bases, with 7 bases between them. The CDR3 sequence is CASSFTGTGELFF. CDR3 DNA: TGTGCCAGCAGCTTTACAGGGACCGGGGAGCTGTTTTTT. Variable domain in full (rest from reference TRBV5-4 and TRBJ2-2): ETGVTQSPTHLIKTRGQQVTLRCSSQSGHNTVSWYQQALGQGPQFIFQYYREEENGRGNFPPRFSGLQFPNYSSELNVNALELDDSALYLCASSFTGTGELFFGEGSRLTVL.

This clone has a count of ten or more. This chain connects TRBV5-1 to TRBJ1-1; no firm D call. Germline CDR1 SGHRS, CDR2 YFSETQ. CDR3 size: 16 residues. V lost 4 bases and J lost 4, with 20 bases in between. The CDR3 bases are TGCGCCAGCAGCGCCCTGCAACTCGGGGTGGGCACTGAAGCTTTCTTT. It codes for CASSALQLGVGTEAFF.

V is TRBV4-2 and J is TRBJ1-3; maybe TRBD1 (5 bases). V shed 0 bases and J shed 0 bases, with 9 bases lying between them. This CDR3 comprises 16 residues. CDR1 and CDR2 from the germline V gene are LGHNA and YNFKEQ. CDR3 region: CASSQDRVNSGNTIYF. The CDR3 bases are TGTGCCAGCAGCCAAGACAGGGTAAACTCTGGAAACACCATATATTTT.

The table lists this clone with a few counts. The chain joins TRBV10-3 to TRBJ2-7; a weak D match, TRBD2 (5 bases). V lost 1 base and J 5 bases, leaving 12 bases between the germline ends. This CDR3 spans 14 amino acids. The germline V gene encodes CDR1 ENHRY and CDR2 SYGVKD. The CDR3 DNA reads TGTGCCATCAGTGAGTTCGCCCAGAGGGACGAGCAGTACTTC. Its protein product is CAISEFAQRDEQYF.

The CDR3 nucleotides read TGCGCCAGCAGCTTCGACTTGAACACTGAAGCTTTCTTT. Translation gives CASSFDLNTEAFF. The V call is TRBV5-1, the J call TRBJ1-1; D not certain. Germline CDR1 reads SGHRS; CDR2 reads YFSETQ. The CDR3 sequence is 13 residues long. Trimming pared 2 bases from V and 0 bases from J, leaving 5 bases between.

The V and J genes are TRBV7-6 and TRBJ2-7; 13 bases match TRBD2. The CDR3 is made up of 15 amino acids. J gave up 4 bases and V 5 bases, and 5 bases lay outside the gene matches. Germline CDR1 reads SGHVS; CDR2 reads FNYEAQ. CDR3 in DNA: TGTGCCAGCAGCATCGGGACTAGCGGGATGTACGAGCAGTACTTC. Translated: CASSIGTSGMYEQYF. Combining the CDR3 with reference TRBV7-6 and TRBJ2-7 gives the whole variable domain GAGVSQSPRYKVTKRGQDVALRCDPISGHVSLYWYRQALGQGPEFLTYFNYEAQQDKSGLPNDRFSAERPEGSISTLTIQRTEQRDSAMYRCASSIGTSGMYEQYFGPGTRLTVT.

The chain links TRBV5-1 to TRBJ2-7; 9 positions match TRBD1. There are 14 residues in the CDR3. Germline assignment: CDR1 SGHRS and CDR2 YFSETQ. J was trimmed by 5 bases and V by 0 bases; bases with no gene match: 3. CDR3 sequence reads: CASSLAGQGNEQYF. CDR3 sequence (DNA): TGCGCCAGCAGCTTGGCGGGACAGGGCAACGAGCAGTACTTC.

The chain has TRBV4-2 and TRBJ1-2; unclear D gene. This CDR3 region has 16 residues. V was clipped by 4 bases and J by 4 bases, with 19 bases between them. Germline CDR1 LGHNA, CDR2 YNFKEQ. The CDR3 DNA reads TGTGCCAGCAGCCCCCGATCAGCGGACGGTATCTATGGCTACACCTTC. Protein sequence: CASSPRSADGIYGYTF.

The genes are TRBV4-3 and TRBJ2-7; TRBD2 agrees at 12 bases. With V trimmed by 2 bases and J by 3 bases, 2 bases remained unmatched. The CDR3 contains 15 residues. Germline CDR1 is LGHNA and CDR2 is YSLEER. The CDR3 DNA is TGCGCCAGCAGCCAAACGACTAGCGGGAGCTACGAGCAGTACTTC. Its protein product is CASSQTTSGSYEQYF.

In its sample, this clone was seen a few times. The gene calls are TRBV10-3 and TRBJ2-7, with 10 bases matching TRBD1. Trimming took 6 bases from V and 2 from J; bases not matched to a gene: 7. The length of the CDR3 is 15 residues. CDR1 is ENHRY and CDR2 is SYGVKD in the germline V gene. The DNA for the CDR3 is TGTGCCATCAGCGACAGGGGGCTAACCGCCTACGAGCAGTACTTC. Translation: CAISDRGLTAYEQYF.

The V gene is TRBV14, the J gene TRBJ1-2; D remains ambiguous. V dropped 4 bases and J dropped 8 bases, with 11 bases sitting between them. Germline CDR1 is SGHDN and CDR2 is FVKESK. The CDR3 runs to 12 residues. For the CDR3, the DNA is TGTGCCAGCAGCCCCCAAGCCGGCGGCTACACCTTC. Its translation is CASSPQAGGYTF.

The chain is built from TRBV6-6 and TRBJ2-5; TRBD2 aligns across 11 bases. The DNA end lines up better with TRBJ2-7; the J call may be wrong. The CDR3 runs 16 residues. CDR1 and CDR2 from the germline V gene are MNHNY and SVGAGI (reference sequence). CDR3 nucleotide sequence: TGTGCCAGCAGCCTCACGAGACTAGCGGGGTCCTACGAGCAGTACTTC. Its translation: CASSLTRLAGSYEQYF.

V is TRBV4-1 and J is TRBJ2-1; no definite D call. V was clipped by 2 bases and J by 0 bases, with 8 bases between them. There are 15 residues in the CDR3. Germline lookup yields CDR1 MGHRA and CDR2 YSYEKL. This CDR3 reads CASSQLVTSYNEQFF. The CDR3 coding sequence is TGCGCCAGCAGCCAACTAGTGACCTCCTACAATGAGCAGTTCTTC.

The CDR3 sequence is CASSQVSLTWGYHTGELFF. CDR3 nucleotide sequence: TGCGCCAGCAGCCAAGTAAGCCTCACATGGGGATACCATACCGGGGAGCTGTTTTTT. The chain couples TRBV4-1 to TRBJ2-2; D ambiguous. Trimming left V 1 base short and J 5 bases short, with 23 bases between. The CDR3 sequence is 19 residues long. Germline V gives CDR1 MGHRA, CDR2 YSYEKL.

The gene calls are TRBV29-1 and TRBJ1-2; D remains unclear. The CDR3 sequence is 16 residues long. Trimming removed 8 bases from V and 4 bases from J, with 26 bases in between. CDR1 SQVTM and CDR2 ANQGSEA come from the germline V gene. The DNA for the CDR3 is TGCAGCTCCAGCGGCAGTTTCGAAGATGGAGGCTATGGCTACACCTTC. This codes for CSSSGSFEDGGYGYTF.

The CDR3 region has the DNA TGTGCCAGTAGTATTTCTCAGGGGAGACCCCAGCATTTT. This encodes CASSISQGRPQHF. The rearrangement links TRBV19 to TRBJ1-5, with a tentative D call TRBD1 (6 bases). CDR3 size: 13 residues. CDR1 is LNHDA and CDR2 is SQIVND in the germline V gene (reference sequence). Deletions cut 3 bases from V and 10 bases from J, with 13 bases between.

The chain employs TRBV28 and TRBJ2-7; TRBD1 is a possible D gene (5 bases). There are 14 residues in the CDR3. Germline lookup yields CDR1 MDHEN and CDR2 SYDVKM. V gave up 2 bases and J gave up 4 bases, with 12 bases separating them. The chain's CDR3 is CASSLVTESYEQYF. The CDR3, as DNA: TGTGCCAGCAGTTTAGTGACAGAGAGTTACGAGCAGTACTTC.

The gene calls are TRBV5-1 and TRBJ1-1; tentative D call: TRBD1 (5 bases). The CDR3 sequence is 14 residues long. Germline CDR1 is SGHRS and CDR2 is YFSETQ. The V and J ends lost 0 bases and 3 bases respectively, with 9 bases between them. The CDR3 bases are TGCGCCAGCAGCTTGGCAGGGCGGGACACTGAAGCTTTCTTT. Protein sequence: CASSLAGRDTEAFF.